This TCR beta chain emerged from a study of regulatory T cells in long-lasting Graves disease. The time point here: newly diagnosed GD, antithyroid drugs for less than 3 months. From RNA extracted from PBMCs, the TCR library was made. Both iRepertoire HTBI primers and Arm-PCR of CDR3 regions were used to build the TCR beta libraries. Using its own MiXCR run on the multiplex PCR reads, TCRdb lists one record per CDR3 protein. The sample gives some 560,000 distinct CDR3 sequences, about 16% of which show up once; 25% is in the top ten. The CDR3 length is 13 residues. Trimming removed 6 bases at V and 6 bases at J, with 14 bases between. Germline V gene lookup returns CDR1 DFQATT and CDR2 SNEGSKA (reference sequence). The sample was also linked to a second study, of T cells in Graves' hyperthyroidism and ophthalmopathy.

This sequence originates from a woman aged 40-60 years with Graves disease. The chain joins TRBV20-1 to TRBJ1-4; D possibly corresponds to TRBD1 (6 bases). Here the sequenced sample was peripheral blood mononuclear cells (PBMCs), taken at new diagnosis, from a patient treated with antithyroid drugs. DNA of the CDR3: TGCAGTGCCCCCCAGGGGTTGGATGAAAAACTGTTTTTT. Translating gives CSAPQGLDEKLFF.